Listed here are 32 T cell receptor beta chains from one sample, sequenced in a study of shared clonotypes between healthy human individuals. Positive CCR7 selection of CD45RO-negative cells yielded the naive CD8 cells, and terminally differentiated effector memory CD45RA+ cells were excluded. Using immunoSEQ multiplex PCR, the repertoire was profiled, and TCRdb retains in-frame clones only, with some absent. The table has about 600,000 clones, around 95% seen once. The source material was naive CD8+ T cells sorted from blood. These receptor sequences come from a woman in her 30s in good health.

The V call is TRBV6-6, the J call TRBJ1-1; D not certain. V lost 6 bases to trimming and J lost 1 base, with 6 bases between them. Looked up from germline, CDR1 is MNHNY and CDR2 is SVGAGI (reference sequence). This CDR3 is built from 12 residues. CDR3 protein: CASRASNTEAFF. DNA for the CDR3: TGTGCCAGCAGGGCATCGAACACTGAAGCTTTCTTT.

The V call is TRBV4-1, the J call TRBJ2-7; 9 positions agree with TRBD2. The junction had 12 bases not matched to a gene; V was cut back by 2 bases and J by 1 base. The CDR3 runs to 18 residues. The V gene's germline CDR1 is MGHRA and CDR2 YSYEKL. The CDR3 region has the DNA TGCGCCAGCAGCCAAACGCTAGCGGGATCGGAGAAATCCTACGAGCAGTACTTC. This translates into CASSQTLAGSEKSYEQYF.

The chain joins TRBV25-1 to TRBJ2-1; possibly TRBD1 or TRBD2 for D (5 bases each). The ends were cut back, 5 bases at V and 15 bases at J, with 14 bases in the middle. The CDR3 is 11 amino acids. CDR1 is MGHDK and CDR2 is SYGVNS in the germline V gene. CDR3 loop: CASSPGRGRFF. DNA for the CDR3: TGTGCCAGCAGTCCGGGACGGGGACGGTTCTTC.

The J gene is TRBJ1-2, the V gene TRBV28; 8 positions agree with TRBD1. This CDR3 spans 13 amino acids. The V gene end was trimmed by 3 bases and the J gene end by 8 bases; junction bases not matched to a gene: 5. Germline CDR1 reads MDHEN; CDR2 reads SYDVKM. CDR3 coding DNA: TGTGCCAGCAGTTTGTCGGACAGGGTAGGCTACACCTTC. Translation gives CASSLSDRVGYTF.

The chain links TRBV27 to TRBJ2-2, with no clear D. Per germline, CDR1 MNHEY and CDR2 SMNVEV (reference sequence). The V end lost 6 bases, the J end lost 6 bases, and 8 bases lay between the germline ends. The CDR3 is made up of 12 amino acids. CDR3 protein: CASSPFPGELFF. The CDR3 DNA is TGTGCCAGCAGCCCCTTTCCCGGGGAGCTGTTTTTT.

The CDR3 sequence: CASSFSPDKESSYEQYF. DNA for the CDR3: TGTGCCAGCAGCTTTTCACCCGATAAGGAGAGCTCCTACGAGCAGTACTTC. The chain employs TRBV5-6 and TRBJ2-7; D call uncertain. From germline, CDR1 is SGHDT and CDR2 YYEEEE. Trimming pared 2 bases from V and 0 bases from J, leaving 18 bases between. The CDR3 is 17 amino acids.

The sample holds one count of this clone. The genes are TRBV13 and TRBJ1-2; D gene uncertain. The CDR3 sequence is 12 residues long. Germline loops: CDR1 PRHDT, CDR2 FYEKMQ (reference sequence). Trimming stripped 7 bases from V and 4 bases from J, with 10 bases between. The DNA for the CDR3 is TGTGCCAGCAAAATCGGAGGCTATGGCTACACCTTC. The encoded protein is CASKIGGYGYTF.

The chain recombines TRBV11-1 with TRBJ2-7; 9 bases match TRBD2. Germline-derived CDR1 and CDR2 are SGHAT and FQDESV (reference sequence). The CDR3 extends over 14 amino acids. V dropped 2 bases and J dropped 3; count of bases not matched to a gene: 2. The CDR3 region is CASSLISGSYEQYF. The CDR3 DNA sequence: TGTGCCAGCAGCTTAATTAGCGGGAGCTACGAGCAGTACTTC.

The gene calls are TRBV5-1 and TRBJ2-1, with 12 bases aligning to TRBD1. J lost 0 bases, V lost 4 bases, and 5 bases had no gene match. CDR3 length: 17 residues. CDR1 and CDR2 from the germline V gene are SGHRS and YFSETQ. CDR3 sequence reads: CASSGPGQGASYNEQFF. CDR3 sequence (DNA): TGCGCCAGCAGCGGCCCGGGACAGGGGGCCTCCTACAATGAGCAGTTCTTC. The variable domain in full, with the rest retrieved from reference TRBV5-1 and TRBJ2-1, is KAGVTQTPRYLIKTRGQQVTLSCSPISGHRSVSWYQQTPGQGLQFLFEYFSETQRNKGNFPGRFSGRQFSNSRSEMNVSTLELGDSALYLCASSGPGQGASYNEQFFGPGTRLTVL.

J is TRBJ1-4 and V is TRBV13, with TRBD1 matching 9 bases. V lost 3 bases to trimming and J lost 0 bases; unmatched junction nucleotides: 5. The length of the CDR3 is 17 residues. From germline, CDR1 is PRHDT and CDR2 FYEKMQ (reference sequence). CDR3 in amino acids: CASSFRDRDSTNEKLFF. For the CDR3, the DNA is TGTGCCAGCAGCTTCCGGGACAGGGACTCAACTAATGAAAAACTGTTTTTT.

This chain joins TRBV7-6 and TRBJ2-2, with D possibly being TRBD1 (5 bases). This CDR3 has 13 residues. Germline-derived CDR1 and CDR2 are SGHVS and FNYEAQ. Trimming took off 5 bases at V and 4 bases at J, with 8 bases between the two ends. The CDR3, as DNA: TGTGCCAGCAGCGCAACAGGCACCGGGGAGCTGTTTTTT. Translated, it gives CASSATGTGELFF.

This clone was counted a single time. The chain has TRBV20-1 and TRBJ2-7; no clear D gene. From germline, CDR1 is DFQATT and CDR2 SNEGSKA (reference sequence). This CDR3 comprises 11 residues. V lost 5 bases and J 7 bases, leaving 12 bases between the germline ends. The CDR3 protein is CSAPLLTEQYF. CDR3 in DNA: TGCAGTGCTCCCCTATTGACGGAGCAGTACTTC.

This chain uses TRBV28 with TRBJ2-7; TRBD1 might be the D (5 bases). Trimming pared 1 base from V and 5 bases from J, leaving 9 bases between. There are 13 residues in the CDR3. Germline CDR1 is MDHEN and CDR2 is SYDVKM. CDR3 in amino acids: CASSLFRVHEQYF. The CDR3 DNA reads TGTGCCAGCAGTTTATTCAGGGTCCACGAGCAGTACTTC. The whole variable domain, remainder taken from reference TRBV28 and TRBJ2-7, is DVKVTQSSRYLVKRTGEKVFLECVQDMDHENMFWYRQDPGLGLRLIYFSYDVKMKEKGDIPEGYSVSREKKERFSLILESASTNQTSMYLCASSLFRVHEQYFGPGTRLTVT.

The V call is TRBV28, the J call TRBJ2-7; 8 nucleotides align to TRBD2. J gave up 0 bases and V 7 bases, and 11 bases lay outside the gene matches. There are 16 residues in the CDR3. Per the germline V gene, CDR1 is MDHEN and CDR2 is SYDVKM. CDR3 in amino acids: CASNRLGREGSYEQYF. The DNA for the CDR3 is TGTGCCAGCAACCGGTTAGGACGGGAGGGCTCCTACGAGCAGTACTTC.

The chain employs TRBV28 and TRBJ1-4; D perhaps matches TRBD1 (5 bases). Per the germline V gene, CDR1 is MDHEN and CDR2 is SYDVKM. The CDR3 loop spans 16 amino acids. The germline V and J ends were trimmed by 5 bases and 4 bases, with 17 bases remaining between them. CDR3 residues: CASSLRHGRGNEKLFF. CDR3 DNA: TGTGCCAGCAGTCTCAGACACGGAAGGGGTAATGAAAAACTGTTTTTT.

The chain carries TRBV10-3 and TRBJ2-2; weak D call: TRBD1 (5 bases). This CDR3 region has 14 residues. Trimming took 8 bases from V and 6 from J, leaving 16 bases between them. Looked up from germline, CDR1 is ENHRY and CDR2 is SYGVKD. The CDR3 sequence: CAIGAGPAAGELFF. For the CDR3, the DNA is TGTGCCATCGGGGCAGGGCCTGCCGCCGGGGAGCTGTTTTTT.

This chain links TRBV28 with TRBJ2-1, with D unclear. Germline values: CDR1 MDHEN, CDR2 SYDVKM. Trimming stripped 3 bases from V and 6 bases from J, with 6 bases between. This CDR3 contains 12 residues. The CDR3 DNA is TGTGCCAGCAGTTTCCCAGCCAATGAGCAGTTCTTC. Amino acid sequence: CASSFPANEQFF.

The genes are TRBV5-6 and TRBJ1-6; 7 bases align to TRBD1. The germline gives CDR1 SGHDT, CDR2 YYEEEE. The CDR3 is 15 residues long. The V and J ends lost 0 bases and 9 bases, in that order; junction bases with no gene match: 6. CDR3 sequence reads: CASSLGSGGSSPLHF. Here the CDR3 DNA reads TGTGCCAGCAGCTTGGGGTCAGGGGGAAGTTCACCCCTCCACTTT.

Comment on this clone: Within the sample, other DNA sequences also encode this same CDR3. CDR3 amino acids: CASSVEGVAYEQYF. CDR3 DNA: TGTGCCAGCAGCGTAGAGGGCGTTGCCTACGAGCAGTACTTC. The V and J genes are TRBV9 and TRBJ2-7, with D uncertain. V gave up 0 bases and J gave up 2 bases, with 9 bases separating them. This CDR3 has 14 residues. Germline CDR1 reads SGDLS; CDR2 reads YYNGEE.

This sequence joins TRBV5-4 and TRBJ2-4; TRBD2 matches at 9 bases. Losses at the gene ends were 0 bases for V and 2 bases for J; bases not matched to a gene: 3. Germline V CDR1 and CDR2: SGHNT, YYREEE (reference sequence). The CDR3 loop spans 16 amino acids. The CDR3 is CASSLGSGSSKNIQYF. The CDR3 DNA reads as TGTGCCAGCAGCTTGGGTAGCGGGAGTTCCAAAAACATTCAGTACTTC. The variable domain in full, with the rest retrieved from reference TRBV5-4 and TRBJ2-4, is ETGVTQSPTHLIKTRGQQVTLRCSSQSGHNTVSWYQQALGQGPQFIFQYYREEENGRGNFPPRFSGLQFPNYSSELNVNALELDDSALYLCASSLGSGSSKNIQYFGAGTRLSVL.

This clone was counted a single time. This sequence joins TRBV27 and TRBJ1-4; 7 positions agree with TRBD1. Germline CDR1 is MNHEY and CDR2 is SMNVEV (reference sequence). Trimming cost V 5 bases and J 3 bases; bases outside gene matches: 15. The CDR3 spans 18 residues. The CDR3 reads CASSPRDSGISANEKLFF. CDR3 coding DNA: TGTGCCAGCAGTCCCCGGGACAGTGGAATTTCGGCTAATGAAAAACTGTTTTTT.

This sequence joins TRBV28 and TRBJ2-7, with TRBD2 identical over 10 bases. Germline V gene data show CDR1 as MDHEN and CDR2 as SYDVKM. V lost 3 bases, J lost 4 bases, and 6 bases stayed unmatched. This CDR3 is built from 15 residues. The CDR3 DNA follows: TGTGCCAGCAGTTTCTCCCCTAGCGGGAGTTACGAGCAGTACTTC. Its protein product is CASSFSPSGSYEQYF.

The CDR3 nucleotides read TGTGCCAGTCAAAGGACGGGCGTCAATGAGCAGTTCTTC. As protein: CASQRTGVNEQFF. This rearrangement joins TRBV28 to TRBJ2-1; D not resolved. Germline V CDR1 and CDR2: MDHEN, SYDVKM. The CDR3 covers 13 residues. Trimming pared 9 bases from V and 6 bases from J, leaving 15 bases between.

The chain recombines TRBV15 with TRBJ2-7; D possibly matches TRBD1 or TRBD2 (6 bases each). Trimming stripped 6 bases from V and 2 bases from J, with 26 bases between. Germline V gene sequence: CDR1 LNHNV, CDR2 YYDKDF (reference sequence). The CDR3 totals 18 residues. The CDR3 coding sequence is TGTGCCACCAGTTCCCTAAGGGGGGAGACAATAACCCCCTACGAGCAGTACTTC. Its translation: CATSSLRGETITPYEQYF.

The CDR3 region is CASSLGQGYTEAFF. For the CDR3, the DNA is TGCGCCAGCAGCTTGGGACAGGGTTACACTGAAGCTTTCTTT. J is TRBJ1-1 and V is TRBV5-1; 7 bases line up with TRBD1. Germline V gene data show CDR1 as SGHRS and CDR2 as YFSETQ. Losses at the gene ends were 0 bases for V and 3 bases for J; bases not matched to a gene: 2. CDR3 size: 14 residues.

CDR3 residues: CASGQVSSYEQYF. In nucleotides, the CDR3 is TGTGCCAGCGGACAGGTTAGCTCATACGAGCAGTACTTC. The V and J genes are TRBV27 and TRBJ2-7; 7 positions match TRBD1. CDR1 and CDR2 from the germline V gene are MNHEY and SMNVEV (reference sequence). With V trimmed by 8 bases and J by 4 bases, 8 bases remained unmatched. There are 13 residues in the CDR3.

The gene calls are TRBV5-8 and TRBJ2-7; a possible D gene is TRBD1 (5 bases). The germline V gene has CDR1 SGHTS and CDR2 YDEGEE. Trimming took 4 bases from V and 5 from J, leaving 25 bases between them. CDR3 size: 17 residues. The CDR3: CASSLKKTWGFLDEQYF. The DNA of the CDR3 is TGTGCCAGCAGCCTAAAAAAGACATGGGGCTTCCTCGACGAGCAGTACTTC. The full variable domain, rest sourced from reference TRBV5-8 and TRBJ2-7, is EAGVTQSPTHLIKTRGQQATLRCSPISGHTSVYWYQQALGLGLQFLLWYDEGEERNRGNFPPRFSGRQFPNYSSELNVNALELEDSALYLCASSLKKTWGFLDEQYFGPGTRLTVT.

The chain employs TRBV5-4 and TRBJ1-3; D is uncertain. Germline CDR1 is SGHNT and CDR2 is YYREEE (reference sequence). The ends were cut back, 4 bases at V and 0 bases at J, with 8 bases in the middle. The CDR3 is 14 residues long. CDR3 bases: TGTGCCAGCAGCCCGGGAAGCTCTGGAAACACCATATATTTT. It yields the protein CASSPGSSGNTIYF.

The rearrangement links TRBV19 to TRBJ1-1; D gene ambiguous. The CDR3 consists of 13 residues. Germline V CDR1 and CDR2: LNHDA, SQIVND (reference sequence). Trimming cost V 3 bases and J 7 bases, with 12 bases left between them. CDR3 DNA: TGTGCCAGTAGTATCAGCGGGGTCGGTGAAGCTTTCTTT. This codes for CASSISGVGEAFF.

The chain uses TRBV5-4 and TRBJ1-3; TRBD1 might be the D (6 bases). V was trimmed by 0 bases and J by 8 bases, leaving 12 bases between them. Germline V CDR1 and CDR2: SGHNT, YYREEE (reference sequence). This CDR3 is 14 amino acids long. The CDR3 coding sequence is TGTGCCAGCAGCTTGGGTGGGGGCCGGGACACCATATATTTT. Translation: CASSLGGGRDTIYF.

The gene calls are TRBV2 and TRBJ1-5; TRBD1 matches 12 bases. J lost 2 bases, V lost 3 bases, and 5 bases had no gene match. Germline V gene data show CDR1 as SNHLY and CDR2 as FYNNEI. The CDR3 consists of 17 residues. As DNA, the CDR3 is TGTGCCAGCAGTGATGGGACAGGGGGCATCGGCAATCAGCCCCAGCATTTT. This gives the protein CASSDGTGGIGNQPQHF.

This chain joins TRBV12-5 and TRBJ1-1; D ambiguous. The CDR3 runs to 11 residues. The V gene's germline CDR1 is LGHNT and CDR2 FRNRAP. V shed 2 bases and J shed 8 bases, with 6 bases lying between them. The CDR3 protein is CASGLNREAFF. CDR3 DNA sequence: TGTGCTAGTGGTTTGAACAGAGAAGCTTTCTTT.